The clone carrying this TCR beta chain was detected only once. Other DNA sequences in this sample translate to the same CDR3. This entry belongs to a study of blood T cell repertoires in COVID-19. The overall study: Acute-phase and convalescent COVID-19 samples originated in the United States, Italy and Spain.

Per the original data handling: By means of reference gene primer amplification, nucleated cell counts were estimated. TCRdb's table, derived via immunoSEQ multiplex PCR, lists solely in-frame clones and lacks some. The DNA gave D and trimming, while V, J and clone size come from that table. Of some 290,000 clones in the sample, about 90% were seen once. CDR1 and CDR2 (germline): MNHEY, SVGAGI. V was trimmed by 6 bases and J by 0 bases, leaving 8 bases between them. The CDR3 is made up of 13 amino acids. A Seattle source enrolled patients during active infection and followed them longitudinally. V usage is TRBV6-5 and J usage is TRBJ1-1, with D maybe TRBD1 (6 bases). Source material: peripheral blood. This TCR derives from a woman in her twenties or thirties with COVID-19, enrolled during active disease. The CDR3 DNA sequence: TGTGCCAGCAGGAGGACAGTGAACACTGAAGCTTTCTTT. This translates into CASRRTVNTEAFF.